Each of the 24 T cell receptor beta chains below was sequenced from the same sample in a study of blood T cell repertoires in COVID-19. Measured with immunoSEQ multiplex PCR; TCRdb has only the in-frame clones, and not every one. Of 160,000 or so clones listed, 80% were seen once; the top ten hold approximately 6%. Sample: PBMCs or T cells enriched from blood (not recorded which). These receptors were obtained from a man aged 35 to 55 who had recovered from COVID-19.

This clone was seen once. The CDR3 region has the DNA TGCGCCAGCAGTGACCGGGCAGGGAGCACAGATACGCAGTATTTT. Residues: CASSDRAGSTDTQYF. The genes are TRBV10-1 and TRBJ2-3, with D maybe TRBD1 (5 bases). The germline V and J ends were trimmed by 3 bases and 0 bases, with 10 bases remaining between them. CDR1 is WNHNN, CDR2 SYGVQD, per germline (reference sequence). The CDR3 has 15 residues.

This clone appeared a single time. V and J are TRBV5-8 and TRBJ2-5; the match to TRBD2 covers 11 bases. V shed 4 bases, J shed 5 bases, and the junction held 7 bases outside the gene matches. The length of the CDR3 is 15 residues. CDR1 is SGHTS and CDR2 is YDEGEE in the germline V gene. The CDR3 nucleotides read TGTGCCAGCAGCAGGGGTCGACTAGCGGGGGAGACCCAGTACTTC. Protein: CASSRGRLAGETQYF.

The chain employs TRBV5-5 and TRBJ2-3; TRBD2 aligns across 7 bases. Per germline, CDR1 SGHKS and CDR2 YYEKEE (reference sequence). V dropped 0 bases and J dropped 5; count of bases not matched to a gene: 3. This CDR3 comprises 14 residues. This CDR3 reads CASSLGLARDTQYF. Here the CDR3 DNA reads TGTGCCAGCAGCTTGGGACTAGCAAGAGATACGCAGTATTTT.

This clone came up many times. CDR3 bases: TGTGCCAGCAGTCGACAGGGGGCCTACGAGCAGTACGTC. This translates into CASSRQGAYEQYV. V usage is TRBV2 and J usage is TRBJ2-7; 9 nucleotides line up with TRBD1. J lost 2 bases, V lost 5 bases, and 1 base had no gene match. The length of the CDR3 is 13 residues. Germline CDR1 reads SNHLY; CDR2 reads FYNNEI.

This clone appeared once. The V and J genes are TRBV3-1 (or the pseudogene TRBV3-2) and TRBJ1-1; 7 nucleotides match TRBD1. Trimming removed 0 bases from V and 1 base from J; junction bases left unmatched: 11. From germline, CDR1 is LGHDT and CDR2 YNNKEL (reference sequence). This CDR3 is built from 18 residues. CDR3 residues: CASSQDGQEDLWNTEAFF. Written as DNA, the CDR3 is TGTGCCAGCAGCCAAGATGGACAGGAGGATCTCTGGAACACTGAAGCTTTCTTT.

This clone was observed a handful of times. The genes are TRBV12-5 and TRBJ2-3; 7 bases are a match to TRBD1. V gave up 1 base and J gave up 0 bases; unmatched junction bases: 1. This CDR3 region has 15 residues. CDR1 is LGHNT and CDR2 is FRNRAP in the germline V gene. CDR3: CASGLGDRSTDTQYF. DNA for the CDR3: TGTGCTAGTGGTTTGGGGGACAGAAGCACAGATACGCAGTATTTT.

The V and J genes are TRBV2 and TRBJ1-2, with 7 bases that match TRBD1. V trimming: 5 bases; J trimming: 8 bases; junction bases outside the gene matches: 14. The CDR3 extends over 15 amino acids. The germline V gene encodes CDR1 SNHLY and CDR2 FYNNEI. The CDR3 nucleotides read TGTGCCAGCAGTCCAAGACCACAACAGGGGAAAGGCTACACCTTC. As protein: CASSPRPQQGKGYTF.

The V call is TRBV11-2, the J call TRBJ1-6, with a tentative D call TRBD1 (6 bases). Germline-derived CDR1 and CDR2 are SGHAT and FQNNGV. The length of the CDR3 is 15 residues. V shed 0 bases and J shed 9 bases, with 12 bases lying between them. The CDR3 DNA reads TGTGCCAGCAGCTTAGAGGGGGCCTGGAGTTCACCCCTCCACTTT. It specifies CASSLEGAWSSPLHF. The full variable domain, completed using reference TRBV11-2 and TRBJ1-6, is EAGVAQSPRYKIIEKRQSVAFWCNPISGHATLYWYQQILGQGPKLLIQFQNNGVVDDSQLPKDRFSAERLKGVDSTLKIQPAKLEDSAVYLCASSLEGAWSSPLHFGNGTRLTVT.

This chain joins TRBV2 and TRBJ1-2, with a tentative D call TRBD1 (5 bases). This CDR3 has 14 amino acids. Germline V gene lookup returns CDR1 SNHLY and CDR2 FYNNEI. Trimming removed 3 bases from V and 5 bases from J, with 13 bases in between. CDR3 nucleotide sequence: TGTGCCAGCAGTGATCAGGGCCCGGAGTATGGCTACACCTTC. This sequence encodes CASSDQGPEYGYTF.

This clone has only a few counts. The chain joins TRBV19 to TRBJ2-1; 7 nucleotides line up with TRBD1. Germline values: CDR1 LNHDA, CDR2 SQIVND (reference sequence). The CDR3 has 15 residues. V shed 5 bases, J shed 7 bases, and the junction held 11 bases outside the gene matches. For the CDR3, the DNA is TGTGCCAGTAGTCAGGGGGTTGTACGTAGTAATGAGCAGTTCTTC. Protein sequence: CASSQGVVRSNEQFF.

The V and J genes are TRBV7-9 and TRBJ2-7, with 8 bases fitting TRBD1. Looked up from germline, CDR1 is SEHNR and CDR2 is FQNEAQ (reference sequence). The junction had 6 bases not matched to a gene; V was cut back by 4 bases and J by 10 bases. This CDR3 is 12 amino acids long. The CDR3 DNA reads TGTGCCAGCAGCTCCCAGGGGGCCCCCCAGTACTTC. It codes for CASSSQGAPQYF. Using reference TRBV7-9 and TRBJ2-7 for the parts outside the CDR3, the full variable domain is DTGVSQNPRHKITKRGQNVTFRCDPISEHNRLYWYRQTLGQGPEFLTYFQNEAQLEKSRLLSDRFSAERPKGSFSTLEIQRTEQGDSAMYLCASSSQGAPQYFGPGTRLTVT.

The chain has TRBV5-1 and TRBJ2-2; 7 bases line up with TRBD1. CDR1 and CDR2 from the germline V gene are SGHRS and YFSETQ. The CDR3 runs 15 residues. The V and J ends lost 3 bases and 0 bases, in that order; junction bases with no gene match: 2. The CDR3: CASSWDSANTGELFF. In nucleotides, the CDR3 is TGCGCCAGCAGCTGGGACAGCGCGAACACCGGGGAGCTGTTTTTT. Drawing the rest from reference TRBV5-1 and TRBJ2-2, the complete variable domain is KAGVTQTPRYLIKTRGQQVTLSCSPISGHRSVSWYQQTPGQGLQFLFEYFSETQRNKGNFPGRFSGRQFSNSRSEMNVSTLELGDSALYLCASSWDSANTGELFFGEGSRLTVL.

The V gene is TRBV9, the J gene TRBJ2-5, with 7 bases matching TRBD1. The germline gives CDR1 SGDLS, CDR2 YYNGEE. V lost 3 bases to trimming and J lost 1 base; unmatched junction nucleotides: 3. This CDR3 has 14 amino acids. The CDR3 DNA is TGTGCCAGCAGCGGGGACAGATTCCAAGAGACCCAGTACTTC. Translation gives CASSGDRFQETQYF.

This CDR3 reads CASSLDWENYGYTF. CDR3 DNA: TGTGCCAGCAGTTTAGATTGGGAGAACTATGGCTACACCTTC. The chain couples TRBV28 to TRBJ1-2; D ambiguous. Germline loops: CDR1 MDHEN, CDR2 SYDVKM. V dropped 2 bases and J dropped 2 bases, with 9 bases sitting between them. CDR3 size: 14 residues.

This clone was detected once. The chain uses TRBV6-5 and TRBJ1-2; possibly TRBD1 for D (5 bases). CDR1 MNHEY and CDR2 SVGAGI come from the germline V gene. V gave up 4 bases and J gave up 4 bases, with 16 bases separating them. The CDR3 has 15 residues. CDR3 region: CASSLVGAGFYGYTF. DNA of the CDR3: TGTGCCAGCAGTTTGGTAGGGGCAGGATTCTATGGCTACACCTTC.

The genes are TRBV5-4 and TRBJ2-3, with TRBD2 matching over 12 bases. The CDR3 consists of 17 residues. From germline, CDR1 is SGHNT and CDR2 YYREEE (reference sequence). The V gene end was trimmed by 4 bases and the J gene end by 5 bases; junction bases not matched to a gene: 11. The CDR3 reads CASSTASSGGARDTQYF. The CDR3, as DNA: TGTGCCAGCAGCACGGCCTCTAGCGGGGGGGCCAGAGATACGCAGTATTTT.

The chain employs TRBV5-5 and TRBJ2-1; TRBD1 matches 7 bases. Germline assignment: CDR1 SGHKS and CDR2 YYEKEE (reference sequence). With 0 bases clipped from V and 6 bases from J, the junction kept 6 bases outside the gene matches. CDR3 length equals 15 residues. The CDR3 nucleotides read TGTGCCAGCAGCTTGGGACAGGGAGTGGCCAATGAGCAGTTCTTC. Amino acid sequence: CASSLGQGVANEQFF.

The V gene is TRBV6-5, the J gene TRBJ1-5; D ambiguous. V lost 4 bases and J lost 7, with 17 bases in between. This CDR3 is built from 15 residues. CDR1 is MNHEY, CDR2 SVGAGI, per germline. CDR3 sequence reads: CASSSSPGRSQPQHF. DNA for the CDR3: TGTGCCAGCAGTTCCTCCCCCGGTCGGAGCCAGCCCCAGCATTTT.

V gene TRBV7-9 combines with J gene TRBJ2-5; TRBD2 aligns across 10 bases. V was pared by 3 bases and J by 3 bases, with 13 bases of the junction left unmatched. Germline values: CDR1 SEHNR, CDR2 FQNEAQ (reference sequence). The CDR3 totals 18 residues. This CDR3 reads CASSFGLELLAGKETQYF. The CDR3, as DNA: TGTGCCAGCAGCTTCGGCCTTGAATTACTAGCGGGGAAAGAGACCCAGTACTTC.

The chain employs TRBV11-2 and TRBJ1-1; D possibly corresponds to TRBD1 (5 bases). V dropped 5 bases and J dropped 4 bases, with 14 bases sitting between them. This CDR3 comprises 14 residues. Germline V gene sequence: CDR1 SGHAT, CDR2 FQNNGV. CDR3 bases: TGTGCCAGCAGCCCCTTCCGGGGGATCACTGAAGCTTTCTTT. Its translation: CASSPFRGITEAFF.

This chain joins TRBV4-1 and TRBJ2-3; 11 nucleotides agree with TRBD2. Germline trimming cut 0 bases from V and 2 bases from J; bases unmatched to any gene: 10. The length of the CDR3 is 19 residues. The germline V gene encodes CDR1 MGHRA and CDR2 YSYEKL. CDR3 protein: CASSQDYSSGGPVTDTQYF. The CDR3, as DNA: TGCGCCAGCAGCCAAGATTATTCTAGCGGGGGGCCCGTCACAGATACGCAGTATTTT.

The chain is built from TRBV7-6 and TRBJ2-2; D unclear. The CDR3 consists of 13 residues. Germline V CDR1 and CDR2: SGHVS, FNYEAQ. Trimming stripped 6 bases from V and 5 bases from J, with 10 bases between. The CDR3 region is CASSRISTGELFF. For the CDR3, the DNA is TGTGCCAGCAGTCGTATTTCGACCGGGGAGCTGTTTTTT.

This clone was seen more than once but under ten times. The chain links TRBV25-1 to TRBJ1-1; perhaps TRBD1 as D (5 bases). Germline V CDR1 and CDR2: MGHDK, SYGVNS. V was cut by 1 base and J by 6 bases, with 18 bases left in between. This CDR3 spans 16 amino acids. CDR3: CASSELRVQGIPEAFF. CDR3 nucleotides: TGTGCCAGCAGTGAATTAAGGGTGCAGGGAATACCTGAAGCTTTCTTT.

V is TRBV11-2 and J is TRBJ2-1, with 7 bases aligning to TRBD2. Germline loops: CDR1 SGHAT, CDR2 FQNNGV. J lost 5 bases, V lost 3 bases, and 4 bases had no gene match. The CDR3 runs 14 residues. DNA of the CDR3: TGTGCCAGCAGCTTGGCTAGCGGTAACAATGAGCAGTTCTTC. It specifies CASSLASGNNEQFF.